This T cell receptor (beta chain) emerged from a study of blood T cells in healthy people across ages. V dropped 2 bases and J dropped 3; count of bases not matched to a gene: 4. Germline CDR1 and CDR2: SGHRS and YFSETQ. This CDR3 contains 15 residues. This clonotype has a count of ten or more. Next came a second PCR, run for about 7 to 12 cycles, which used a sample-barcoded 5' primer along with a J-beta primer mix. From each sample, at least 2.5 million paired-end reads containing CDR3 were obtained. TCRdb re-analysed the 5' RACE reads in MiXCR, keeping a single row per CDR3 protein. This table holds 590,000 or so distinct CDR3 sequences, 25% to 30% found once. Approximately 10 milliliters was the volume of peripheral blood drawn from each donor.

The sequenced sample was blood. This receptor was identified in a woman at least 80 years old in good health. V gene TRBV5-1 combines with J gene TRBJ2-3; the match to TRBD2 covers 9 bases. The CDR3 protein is CASSFGTSRTDTQYF. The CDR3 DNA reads TGCGCCAGCAGCTTCGGGACTAGCCGAACAGATACGCAGTATTTT.